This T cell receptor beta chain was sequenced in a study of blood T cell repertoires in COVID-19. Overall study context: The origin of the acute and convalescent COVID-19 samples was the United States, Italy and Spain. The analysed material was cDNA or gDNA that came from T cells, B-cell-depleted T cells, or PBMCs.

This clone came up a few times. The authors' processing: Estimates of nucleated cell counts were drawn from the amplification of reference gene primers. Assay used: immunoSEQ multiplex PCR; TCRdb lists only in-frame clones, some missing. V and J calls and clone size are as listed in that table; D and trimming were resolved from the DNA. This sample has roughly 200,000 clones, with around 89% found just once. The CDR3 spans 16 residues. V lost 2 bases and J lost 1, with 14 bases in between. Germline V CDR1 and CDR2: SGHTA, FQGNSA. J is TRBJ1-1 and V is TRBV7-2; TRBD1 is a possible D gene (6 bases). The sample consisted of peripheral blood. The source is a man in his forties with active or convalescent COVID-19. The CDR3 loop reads CASSLFGQLRNTEAFF. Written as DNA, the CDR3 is TGTGCCAGCAGCTTATTTGGACAGCTAAGGAACACTGAAGCTTTCTTT.